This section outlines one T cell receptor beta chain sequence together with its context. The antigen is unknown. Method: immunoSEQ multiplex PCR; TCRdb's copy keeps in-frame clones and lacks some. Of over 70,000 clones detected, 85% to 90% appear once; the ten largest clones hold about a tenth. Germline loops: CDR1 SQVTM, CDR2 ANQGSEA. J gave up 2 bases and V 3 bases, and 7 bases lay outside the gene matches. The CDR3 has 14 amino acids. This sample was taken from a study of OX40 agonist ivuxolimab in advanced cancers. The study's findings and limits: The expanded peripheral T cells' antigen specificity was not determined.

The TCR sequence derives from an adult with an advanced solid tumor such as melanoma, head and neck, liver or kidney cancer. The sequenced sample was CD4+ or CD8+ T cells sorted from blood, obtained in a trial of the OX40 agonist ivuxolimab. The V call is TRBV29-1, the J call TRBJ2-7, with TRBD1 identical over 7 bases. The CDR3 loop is CSVEQTGFTYEQYF. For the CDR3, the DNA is TGCAGCGTTGAGCAGACAGGGTTCACCTACGAGCAGTACTTC.